The TCR beta chain under discussion was sequenced for a study of T cells in severe cutaneous drug reactions. Study-level points and caveats: Carbamazepine-induced Stevens-Johnson syndrome or toxic epidermal necrolysis patients showed strongly raised TRBV12-4, 30% to 40% in blister cells and approximately 5% in PBMC.

The donors had carbamazepine-induced Stevens-Johnson syndrome or toxic epidermal necrolysis. Libraries were made by iRepertoire multiplex PCR with TCR subtype-specific primers for bulk and single-cell sequencing. One entry per CDR3 protein, without DNA, is what TCRdb gives after re-calling the multiplex PCR reads. The table lists tens of thousands of distinct CDR3 sequences, with 6% to 8% in the top ten. Notes on this clonotype: Its target is not known.

Germline CDR1 and CDR2: KGHDR and SFDVKD. This CDR3 has 16 residues. The sample taken for sequencing was PBMCs. The V call is TRBV24-1, the J call TRBJ2-1. The clonotype originates from a human donor with toxic epidermal necrolysis, a severe cutaneous drug reaction. The CDR3 sequence is CATSDHAGPKYNEQFF.